Each of the 24 T cell receptor beta chains below was sequenced from the same sample in a study of shared clonotypes between healthy human individuals. Measured with immunoSEQ multiplex PCR; TCRdb has only the in-frame clones, and not every one. Of 2 million to 2.5 million clones listed, around 90% were seen once; the top ten hold roughly 0.34%. The sequencing sample was made of naive CD4+ T cells from PBMCs. Specified subset: CD45RA+ positively selected. The source of these receptors is a man younger than 35 in good health. Some clones in this sample may be carry-over from other donors' samples.

The chain joins TRBV10-3 to TRBJ2-7; 12 bases are shared with TRBD1. The CDR3 is 14 amino acids. CDR1 and CDR2 from the germline V gene are ENHRY and SYGVKD. J gave up 4 bases and V 7 bases, and 5 bases lay outside the gene matches. The CDR3 nucleotides read TGTGCCATCATGGGGACAGGGGGCTTTTACGAGCAGTACTTC. It encodes CAIMGTGGFYEQYF.

This clone was observed once. The J gene is TRBJ1-5, the V gene TRBV19; the D is unclear. Per the germline V gene, CDR1 is LNHDA and CDR2 is SQIVND (reference sequence). V shed 3 bases and J shed 7 bases, with 13 bases lying between them. The CDR3 has 14 residues. Here the CDR3 DNA reads TGTGCCAGTAGTATTGAAAGGGTAGGGCAGCCCCAGCATTTT. As protein: CASSIERVGQPQHF.

The chain combines TRBV7-3 with TRBJ2-2, with 8 bases aligning to TRBD2. The ends lost 5 bases at V and 4 bases at J; junction bases unmatched: 15. The CDR3 loop spans 18 amino acids. CDR1 and CDR2 (germline): SGHTA, FQGTGA. CDR3 DNA: TGTGCCAGCAGCCCCCCGGGAGGGCTCGCGCGGGGCACCGGGGAGCTGTTTTTT. It is translated as CASSPPGGLARGTGELFF.

This chain connects TRBV11-2 to TRBJ2-2, with a possible D match to TRBD2 (7 bases). Trimming stripped 5 bases from V and 5 bases from J, with 18 bases between. Germline loops: CDR1 SGHAT, CDR2 FQNNGV. This CDR3 is 16 amino acids long. The CDR3 DNA follows: TGTGCCAGCAGCCCCCGAAGGGGGGGAGGGACCGGGGAGCTGTTTTTT. It encodes CASSPRRGGGTGELFF.

This chain links TRBV6-6 with TRBJ2-7; TRBD1 matches at 10 bases. The V and J ends lost 10 bases and 3 bases, in that order; junction bases with no gene match: 9. The CDR3 extends over 14 amino acids. Looked up from germline, CDR1 is MNHNY and CDR2 is SVGAGI (reference sequence). DNA of the CDR3: TGTGCCACCATCTCAGGACAGGGGGTCTACGAGCAGTACTTC. Protein product: CATISGQGVYEQYF.

The V call is TRBV9, the J call TRBJ2-2; D is unclear. CDR1 is SGDLS and CDR2 is YYNGEE in the germline V gene. The ends were cut back, 0 bases at V and 0 bases at J, with 15 bases in the middle. CDR3 length: 18 amino acids. The CDR3 loop reads CASSVAAKSAANTGELFF. The CDR3 bases are TGTGCCAGCAGCGTAGCTGCAAAAAGCGCCGCGAACACCGGGGAGCTGTTTTTT.

On this clone itself: The same CDR3 is also encoded by other DNA sequences in this sample. The chain is built from TRBV28 and TRBJ2-5, with D unclear. The CDR3 loop spans 15 amino acids. The V gene lost 4 bases and the J gene lost 0 bases, with 12 bases spanning the gap. Per the germline V gene, CDR1 is MDHEN and CDR2 is SYDVKM. In DNA form, the CDR3 reads TGTGCCAGCAGTTCGGGCGGCCGGTACCAAGAGACCCAGTACTTC. Amino acid sequence: CASSSGGRYQETQYF.

V and J are TRBV4-1 and TRBJ2-5; 8 bases agree with TRBD2. The CDR3 length is 15 residues. Germline V gene lookup returns CDR1 MGHRA and CDR2 YSYEKL. V was pared by 1 base and J by 6 bases, with 7 bases of the junction left unmatched. CDR3 loop: CASSQGSGGIKTQYF. CDR3 in DNA: TGCGCCAGCAGCCAAGGTTCGGGGGGGATAAAGACCCAGTACTTC.

This chain connects TRBV5-4 to TRBJ1-2; D is unresolved. Germline lookup yields CDR1 SGHNT and CDR2 YYREEE (reference sequence). This CDR3 is 15 amino acids long. Trimming left V 4 bases short and J 0 bases short, with 13 bases between. This CDR3 is CASSRPAGTNYGYTF. The CDR3 nucleotides are TGTGCCAGCAGCAGACCCGCGGGGACTAACTATGGCTACACCTTC. Drawing the rest from reference TRBV5-4 and TRBJ1-2, the complete variable domain is ETGVTQSPTHLIKTRGQQVTLRCSSQSGHNTVSWYQQALGQGPQFIFQYYREEENGRGNFPPRFSGLQFPNYSSELNVNALELDDSALYLCASSRPAGTNYGYTFGSGTRLTVV.

This chain links TRBV19 with TRBJ2-1, with 12 bases identical to TRBD2. Germline loops: CDR1 LNHDA, CDR2 SQIVND (reference sequence). CDR3 length: 16 amino acids. J lost 7 bases, V lost 4 bases, and 8 bases had no gene match. The CDR3 DNA follows: TGTGCCAGTAGTACCCGACTAGCGGGAGTGAGGAATGAGCAGTTCTTC. Translated: CASSTRLAGVRNEQFF.

The rearrangement links TRBV5-8 to TRBJ2-7, with D possibly being TRBD1 (6 bases). The CDR3 is made up of 11 amino acids. V was clipped by 0 bases and J by 11 bases, with 9 bases between them. In germline, CDR1 is SGHTS, CDR2 YDEGEE. The CDR3 DNA reads as TGTGCCAGCAGCTTGGGGGGGCGCGAGTACTTC. The encoded protein is CASSLGGREYF.

The gene calls are TRBV27 and TRBJ2-1; D is ambiguous. The V gene's germline CDR1 is MNHEY and CDR2 SMNVEV (reference sequence). This CDR3 is 12 amino acids long. Trimming left V 6 bases short and J 9 bases short, with 12 bases between. CDR3 nucleotides: TGTGCCAGCAGCCGACTGGGAAGTGAGCAGTTCTTC. Translated, it gives CASSRLGSEQFF.

The V call is TRBV11-2, the J call TRBJ1-6, with D perhaps TRBD1 (5 bases). This CDR3 is 15 amino acids long. The germline V and J ends were trimmed by 6 bases and 5 bases, with 14 bases remaining between them. CDR1 is SGHAT and CDR2 is FQNNGV in the germline V gene. CDR3 coding DNA: TGTGCCAGCAGGCGGACCGGGGCCGATAATTCACCCCTCCACTTT. Translated, it gives CASRRTGADNSPLHF.

This clone appeared a single time. The chain links TRBV4-2 to TRBJ2-2; TRBD2 aligns across 10 bases. The CDR3 contains 17 residues. Germline CDR1 LGHNA, CDR2 YNFKEQ. Trimming cost V 2 bases and J 6 bases; bases outside gene matches: 9. The CDR3 reads CASSQLPGLAIPGELFF. The CDR3 region has the DNA TGTGCCAGCAGCCAACTCCCGGGACTAGCGATACCCGGGGAGCTGTTTTTT.

J is TRBJ2-2 and V is TRBV27; D ambiguous. The CDR3 length is 12 residues. Germline values: CDR1 MNHEY, CDR2 SMNVEV (reference sequence). The V end was cut by 6 bases, the J end by 4 bases, with 6 bases between. The DNA of the CDR3 is TGTGCCAGCAGCCCCCTCACCGGGGAGCTGTTTTTT. Translating it yields CASSPLTGELFF.

This chain links TRBV11-3 with TRBJ2-1; D is perhaps TRBD2 (6 bases). V lost 1 base to trimming and J lost 5 bases, with 12 bases between them. The CDR3 extends over 15 amino acids. In germline, CDR1 is SGHNT, CDR2 YENEEA. The CDR3 coding sequence is TGTGCCAGCAGCTTAGGAGGAGGGTCCGACAATGAGCAGTTCTTC. Protein: CASSLGGGSDNEQFF.

This chain uses TRBV19 with TRBJ2-4; TRBD1 agrees at 9 bases. The germline V gene has CDR1 LNHDA and CDR2 SQIVND (reference sequence). This CDR3 spans 16 amino acids. Trimming at V came to 5 bases and at J to 1 base, leaving 6 bases not matched to a gene. The CDR3 is CASSPRTGEAKNIQYF. The CDR3 DNA sequence: TGTGCCAGTAGTCCAAGGACAGGGGAGGCCAAAAACATTCAGTACTTC.

The chain recombines TRBV6-5 with TRBJ2-1; 12 positions agree with TRBD2. Germline CDR1 is MNHEY and CDR2 is SVGAGI. Germline trimming cut 6 bases from V and 9 bases from J; bases unmatched to any gene: 9. The CDR3 has 15 amino acids. CDR3 amino acids: CASSPLAGGNSEQFF. CDR3 sequence (DNA): TGTGCCAGCAGCCCTCTAGCGGGAGGGAATTCTGAGCAGTTCTTC.

The chain employs TRBV5-1 and TRBJ2-1; 13 bases agree with TRBD2. V dropped 4 bases and J dropped 0; count of bases not matched to a gene: 7. The CDR3 covers 18 residues. Germline V gene lookup returns CDR1 SGHRS and CDR2 YFSETQ. The CDR3 DNA reads as TGCGCCAGCAGCCCCGGACTAGCGGGGGTGATCTCCTACAATGAGCAGTTCTTC. Protein product: CASSPGLAGVISYNEQFF.

The chain employs TRBV11-2 and TRBJ1-1, with D unclear. Per germline, CDR1 SGHAT and CDR2 FQNNGV. V lost 3 bases to trimming and J lost 0 bases, with 11 bases between them. The length of the CDR3 is 15 residues. In DNA form, the CDR3 reads TGTGCCAGCAGCTTTTCCTCGCCTTTGAACACTGAAGCTTTCTTT. Translation gives CASSFSSPLNTEAFF. The variable domain in full, completed from reference TRBV11-2 and TRBJ1-1, reads EAGVAQSPRYKIIEKRQSVAFWCNPISGHATLYWYQQILGQGPKLLIQFQNNGVVDDSQLPKDRFSAERLKGVDSTLKIQPAKLEDSAVYLCASSFSSPLNTEAFFGQGTRLTVV.

The genes are TRBV7-9 and TRBJ2-1; D call uncertain. The V gene lost 2 bases and the J gene lost 6 bases, with 11 bases spanning the gap. The CDR3 consists of 14 residues. CDR1 is SEHNR, CDR2 FQNEAQ, per germline (reference sequence). For the CDR3, the DNA is TGTGCCAGCAGCTTACTAAGCGAGAGCAATGAGCAGTTCTTC. Residues: CASSLLSESNEQFF.

V is TRBV10-2 and J is TRBJ1-1, with D hard to call. This CDR3 region has 14 residues. V was shortened by 4 bases and J by 5 bases, with 14 bases between the two germline ends. Germline V gives CDR1 WSHSY, CDR2 SAAADI. The CDR3 DNA sequence: TGCGCCAGCAGTGTTATAGGGAGGGATACTGAAGCTTTCTTT. It codes for CASSVIGRDTEAFF.

The chain combines TRBV6-5 with TRBJ2-2; perhaps D is TRBD1 or TRBD2 (5 bases each). The V gene's germline CDR1 is MNHEY and CDR2 SVGAGI. The CDR3 runs 12 residues. Trimming removed 11 bases from V and 5 bases from J, with 12 bases in between. The CDR3 is CACRGLTGELFF. CDR3 bases: TGTGCCTGCCGGGGCTTGACCGGGGAGCTGTTTTTT.

This rearrangement joins TRBV6-5 to TRBJ1-1, with TRBD1 as a possible D gene (5 bases). The CDR3 covers 13 residues. Per germline, CDR1 MNHEY and CDR2 SVGAGI. V lost 6 bases to trimming and J lost 10 bases, with 18 bases between them. The CDR3 loop is CASSPPDRGRAFF. The CDR3 bases are TGTGCCAGCAGCCCACCCGATCGGGGGAGAGCTTTCTTT.